This TCR beta chain was identified during a study of T cells after posttransplantation cyclophosphamide. On the day of bone marrow donation, the related graft donor provided peripheral blood. Sequenced by immunoSEQ multiplex PCR; TCRdb stores in-frame clones only, minus some. Singletons are absent from the sample, which has 24,000 or so clones. Regarding the study as a whole: Skin or GI-infiltrating T cells shared few TRB sequences with blood. Donor CD8+ memory clones often dominated recipient blood repertoires at later times. Recipient CMV seropositivity and CMV reactivation strongly tracked TRB clonality.

Comments on this clone: Its matching antigen is unknown.

Per germline, CDR1 SSHAT and CDR2 FNYEAQ (reference sequence). J was trimmed by 6 bases and V by 1 base; bases with no gene match: 6. The CDR3 is 14 amino acids. The source material was PBMCs. This receptor was taken from a woman aged 45-60 years in good health, CMV-negative, and a related stem cell transplant donor. This rearrangement joins TRBV7-7 to TRBJ2-7; 7 bases agree with TRBD1. Here the CDR3 DNA reads TGTGCCAGCAGCTTAGGGACCCCAGGGGGCGAGCAGTACTTC. Its translation is CASSLGTPGGEQYF. Full variable domain (remainder filled in from reference TRBV7-7 and TRBJ2-7): GAGVSQSPRYKVTKRGQDVTLRCDPISSHATLYWYQQALGQGPEFLTYFNYEAQPDKSGLPSDRFSAERPEGSISTLTIQRTEQRDSAMYRCASSLGTPGGEQYFGPGTRLTVT.